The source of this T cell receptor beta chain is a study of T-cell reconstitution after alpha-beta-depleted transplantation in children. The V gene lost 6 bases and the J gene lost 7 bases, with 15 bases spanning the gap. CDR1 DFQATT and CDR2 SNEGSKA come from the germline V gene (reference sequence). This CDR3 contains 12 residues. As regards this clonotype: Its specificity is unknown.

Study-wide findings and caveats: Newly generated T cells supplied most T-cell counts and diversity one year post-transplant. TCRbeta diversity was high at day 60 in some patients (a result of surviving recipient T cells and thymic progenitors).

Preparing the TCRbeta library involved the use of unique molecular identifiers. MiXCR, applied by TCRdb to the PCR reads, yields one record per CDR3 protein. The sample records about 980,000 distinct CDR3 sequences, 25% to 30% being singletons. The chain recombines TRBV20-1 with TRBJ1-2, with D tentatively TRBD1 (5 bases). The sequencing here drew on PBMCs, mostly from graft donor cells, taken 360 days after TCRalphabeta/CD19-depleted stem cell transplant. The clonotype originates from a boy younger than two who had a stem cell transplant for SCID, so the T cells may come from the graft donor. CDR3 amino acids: CSAPQEQRGYTF. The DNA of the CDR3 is TGCAGTGCCCCACAGGAACAACGTGGCTACACCTTC.